This TCR beta chain was identified in a study of OX40 agonist ivuxolimab in advanced cancers. Study in general: Every 2 weeks, ivuxolimab was infused into the patients intravenously at between 0.01 and 10 mg/kg. Patients undergoing dose escalation presented with hepatocellular carcinoma, melanoma, renal cell or head and neck cancer.

Excluded were patients having autoimmune disease history or systemic immunosuppression. Drawing of blood for sampling happened at baseline, at cycle 4 day 1, and at cycle 7 day 1. Repertoires were generated with immunoSEQ multiplex PCR, while TCRdb's copy carries only in-frame clones and drops some. The profile shows roughly 93,000 clones, about four fifths of them singletons. The length of the CDR3 is 14 residues. CDR1 is SGHDT, CDR2 YYEEEE, per germline. V lost 2 bases and J lost 6, with 13 bases in between. This receptor was identified in an adult with an advanced solid tumor such as melanoma, head and neck, liver or kidney cancer. The chain combines TRBV5-6 with TRBJ2-3; a weak D match, TRBD2 (5 bases). Specimen: CD4+ or CD8+ T cells sorted from blood, collected in a trial of the OX40 agonist ivuxolimab. CDR3: CASSFWAGGDTQYF. As DNA, the CDR3 is TGTGCCAGCAGCTTCTGGGCGGGTGGGGATACGCAGTATTTT.